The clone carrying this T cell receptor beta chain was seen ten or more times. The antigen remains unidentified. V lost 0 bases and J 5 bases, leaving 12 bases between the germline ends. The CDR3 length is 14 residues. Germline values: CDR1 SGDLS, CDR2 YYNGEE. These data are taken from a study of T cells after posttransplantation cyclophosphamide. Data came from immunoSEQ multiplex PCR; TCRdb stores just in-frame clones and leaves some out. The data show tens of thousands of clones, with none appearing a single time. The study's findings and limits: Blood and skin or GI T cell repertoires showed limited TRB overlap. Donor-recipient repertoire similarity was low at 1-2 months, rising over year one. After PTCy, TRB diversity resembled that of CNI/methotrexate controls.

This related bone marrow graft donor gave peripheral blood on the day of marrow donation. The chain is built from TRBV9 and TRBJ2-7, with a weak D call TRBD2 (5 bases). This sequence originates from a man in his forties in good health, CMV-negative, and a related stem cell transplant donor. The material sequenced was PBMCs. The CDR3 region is CASSVDGASHEQYF. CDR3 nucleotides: TGTGCCAGCAGCGTAGACGGAGCTAGCCACGAGCAGTACTTC.